The present T cell receptor beta chain was sequenced within a study of blood T cell repertoires in COVID-19. Study summary: Sites in the United States, Italy and Spain provided acute and convalescent COVID-19 samples.

CDR1 and CDR2 from the germline V gene are MNHEY and SVGAGI. The CDR3 extends over 15 amino acids. Trimming at V came to 8 bases and at J to 0 bases, leaving 8 bases not matched to a gene. Clones were sequenced by immunoSEQ multiplex PCR, and TCRdb holds only the in-frame ones, with some missing. The sample lists about 55,000 clones, over 75% seen once, with about 13% in the top ten. V usage is TRBV6-5 and J usage is TRBJ2-3, with TRBD2 matching over 7 bases. Sequenced material: peripheral blood. This clonotype was sampled from a human donor in a cohort sampled during active COVID-19. For the CDR3, the DNA is TGTGCCAGCTCCCTGGCTAGCGGAAGCACAGATACGCAGTATTTT. It specifies CASSLASGSTDTQYF.